These 8 T cell receptor beta chains were all obtained from the same sample, sequenced in a study of blood T cell repertoires in COVID-19. Using immunoSEQ multiplex PCR, the repertoire was profiled, and TCRdb retains in-frame clones only, with some absent. The sample lists about 300,000 clones, roughly 90% occurring once. Sequencing used peripheral blood. The receptor set was obtained from a man younger than 35 who had recovered from COVID-19.

The V gene is TRBV2, the J gene TRBJ1-1, with D hard to call. Germline-derived CDR1 and CDR2 are SNHLY and FYNNEI. The V and J ends lost 6 bases and 4 bases respectively, with 12 bases between them. The CDR3 is 13 residues long. In nucleotides, the CDR3 is TGTGCCAGCAGGTTTTCGGTTTTCACTGAAGCTTTCTTT. Its protein is CASRFSVFTEAFF.

The V gene is TRBV29-1, the J gene TRBJ2-5; TRBD1 agrees at 10 bases. Germline V gives CDR1 SQVTM, CDR2 ANQGSEA. The CDR3 loop spans 15 amino acids. V trimming: 5 bases; J trimming: 5 bases; junction bases outside the gene matches: 11. CDR3 residues: CSVLPGTGDRETQYF. The CDR3 nucleotides read TGCAGCGTTTTGCCCGGGACAGGGGACCGGGAGACCCAGTACTTC.

The chain is built from TRBV5-1 and TRBJ1-2; 7 nucleotides agree with TRBD1. After removal of 2 bases from V and 5 bases from J, the junction contained 9 bases not matched to a gene. In germline, CDR1 is SGHRS, CDR2 YFSETQ. This CDR3 region has 15 residues. In nucleotides, the CDR3 is TGCGCCAGCAGCTTTTTCGGGACAGAGTCGTATGGCTACACCTTC. Amino acids: CASSFFGTESYGYTF.

The CDR3 DNA reads TGTGCCAGCAGCGGACAGGGGTTGAGCAATCAGCCCCAGCATTTT. Protein: CASSGQGLSNQPQHF. J is TRBJ1-5 and V is TRBV9; 8 bases agree with TRBD1. CDR3 size: 15 residues. CDR1 and CDR2 (germline): SGDLS, YYNGEE. V lost 3 bases, J lost 1 base, and 3 bases stayed unmatched.

The chain employs TRBV10-1 and TRBJ1-1; D remains ambiguous. Trimming removed 0 bases at V and 1 base at J, with 9 bases between. This CDR3 contains 15 residues. Per germline, CDR1 WNHNN and CDR2 SYGVQD (reference sequence). In DNA form, the CDR3 reads TGCGCCAGCAGTGAGTCTCGAGGGCGGAACACTGAAGCTTTCTTT. It codes for CASSESRGRNTEAFF.

V usage is TRBV18 and J usage is TRBJ2-3; the match to TRBD1 covers 8 bases. The CDR3 covers 15 residues. The junction had 2 bases not matched to a gene; V was cut back by 2 bases and J by 1 base. Per germline, CDR1 KGHSH and CDR2 LQKENI. The CDR3 nucleotides are TGTGCCAGCTCACCAGGGACAGGCGGCACAGATACGCAGTATTTT. Protein: CASSPGTGGTDTQYF.

The CDR3 sequence is CASSQEGSGYNQPQHF. DNA for the CDR3: TGCGCCAGCAGCCAAGAAGGGTCAGGGTACAATCAGCCCCAGCATTTT. The chain joins TRBV4-1 to TRBJ1-5, with D possibly being TRBD1 (5 bases). From germline, CDR1 is MGHRA and CDR2 YSYEKL. The CDR3 totals 16 residues. The V gene lost 0 bases and the J gene lost 3 bases, with 12 bases spanning the gap.

The chain has TRBV6-5 and TRBJ2-3; D may be TRBD1 (5 bases). Germline V gene data show CDR1 as MNHEY and CDR2 as SVGAGI. V was trimmed by 5 bases and J by 4 bases, leaving 7 bases between them. CDR3 length equals 12 residues. CDR3 sequence: CASSQGADTQYF. Written as DNA, the CDR3 is TGTGCCAGCAGTCAGGGTGCAGATACGCAGTATTTT.